The subject of this entry is one T cell receptor (beta chain). The entry originates in a study of blood T cell repertoires in COVID-19. At the level of the study: Samples came from the United States, Italy and Spain, spanning acute and convalescent COVID-19. PBMCs, B-cell-depleted T cells, or T cells were the source of the cDNA or gDNA that made up the material.

As handled by the study authors: Amplification from reference gene primers served as the basis for estimated nucleated cell counts. The protocol was immunoSEQ multiplex PCR, while the TCRdb copy is restricted to in-frame clones and leaves out a portion. That table gives V, J and clone size, and the DNA gave D and trimming. The sample contains 99,000 or so clones, about 86% of which appear only once. Germline lookup yields CDR1 LGHDT and CDR2 YNNKEL (reference sequence). V lost 0 bases to trimming and J lost 3 bases, with 14 bases between them. The CDR3 runs to 16 residues. The sequence derives from a woman of 80 years or more with active or convalescent COVID-19. The chain uses TRBV3-1 (or the pseudogene TRBV3-2) and TRBJ1-2; maybe TRBD1 (6 bases). Sequenced input: peripheral blood. Here the CDR3 reads CASSQDGGAGDYGYTF. Written as DNA, the CDR3 is TGTGCCAGCAGCCAAGATGGGGGGGCCGGGGACTATGGCTACACCTTC.